This is a list of T cell receptor beta chains from one sample in a study of cytomegalovirus exposure and HLA in healthy donors. Sequencing used immunoSEQ multiplex PCR; TCRdb keeps in-frame clones, though not all of them. There are 150,000 to 180,000 clones in the sample; roughly three quarters occur only once, and 6% to 8.5% lies in the top ten. Input material: PBMCs. All receptors come from a man aged 25-45 years in good health and CMV-seropositive. CDR3s include the opening cysteine and the closing phenylalanine or tryptophan. D genes are given only for firm matches. Only part of the rows carry a size: once, few, many, or a class if the clone is expanded.

j_gene	v_gene	abundance	d_gene	CDR3nt	CDR3aa
TRBJ1-5	TRBV28	few	.	TGTGCCAGCAGTGTCGAGAGCAATCAGCCCCAGCATTTT	CASSVESNQPQHF
TRBJ1-2	TRBV4-3	.	TRBD1	TGCGCCAGCAGCCCAGGACAGGGAAGGGTCTATGGCTACACCTTC	CASSPGQGRVYGYTF
TRBJ2-7	TRBV11-2	.	TRBD2	TGTGCCAGCAGCCCAATCCGGAGATTACGCGGGGGAACCTACGAGCAGTACTTC	CASSPIRRLRGGTYEQYF
TRBJ1-2	TRBV27	.	.	TGTGCCAGCAGTTTTACGGGTCTGGATGGCTACACCTTC	CASSFTGLDGYTF
TRBJ2-5	TRBV5-1	.	.	TGCGCCAGCAGCTTGAATGGACACCGAACGGAAGAGACCCAGTACTTC	CASSLNGHRTEETQYF
TRBJ2-5	TRBV5-6	once	TRBD1	TGTGCCAGCAGCCCCGGACAGGGTCTGAAGGAGACCCAGTACTTC	CASSPGQGLKETQYF
TRBJ2-5	TRBV4-3	few	TRBD2	TGCGCCAGCAGCCAGACCCACCTTGGGCTAGCGGGAGCAGAGACCCAGTACTTC	CASSQTHLGLAGAETQYF
TRBJ2-3	TRBV7-9	.	.	TGTGCCAGCAGCTTAATAGTCGGAGCCTCAGATACGCAGTATTTT	CASSLIVGASDTQYF
TRBJ1-4	TRBV4-1	.	TRBD1	TGCGCCAGCAGCCTGGGGACAGGGGAGGAAAAACTGTTTTTT	CASSLGTGEEKLFF
TRBJ2-5	TRBV7-7	.	.	TGTGCCAGCAGCCCCTCTCCGACTAAAGAGACCCAGTACTTC	CASSPSPTKETQYF
TRBJ1-5	TRBV6-5	few	TRBD1	TGTGCCAGCAGTTACGGACAGGCCCATCAGCCCCAGCATTTT	CASSYGQAHQPQHF
TRBJ2-1	TRBV9	.	TRBD1	TGTGCCAGCAGCGTAGAATTTAGAGGGACAGGGAAGTTCTTC	CASSVEFRGTGKFF
TRBJ2-6	TRBV5-1	.	.	TGCGCCAGCAGCTCTCAGGGTTCTGGGGCCAACGTCCTGACTTTC	CASSSQGSGANVLTF
TRBJ2-4	TRBV19	few	TRBD2	TGTGCCAGTAGTATAGATGGTACGGGAGGCATTCAGTACTTC	CASSIDGTGGIQYF
TRBJ2-1	TRBV27	.	.	TGTGCCAGCAGTCAGACTAGTGCCTACAATGAGCAGTTCTTC	CASSQTSAYNEQFF
TRBJ1-5	TRBV5-6	.	.	TGTGCCAGCAGCCCCTGGGGGGTCAGCAATCAGCCCCAGCATTTT	CASSPWGVSNQPQHF
TRBJ2-3	TRBV30	.	.	TGTGCCTCCCGCGTCAGGGCCCATGATACGCAGTATTTT	CASRVRAHDTQYF
TRBJ2-7	TRBV7-9	.	.	TGTGCCAACAGCTCCCAGGGATCCTACGAGCAGTACTTC	CANSSQGSYEQYF
TRBJ2-1	TRBV30	.	TRBD2	TGTGCCTGGAGTGTACGGGGGGATGAGCAGTTCTTC	CAWSVRGDEQFF
TRBJ1-2	TRBV18	few	TRBD1	TGTGCCAGCTCATCGGGACAGGGTTATGGCTACACCTTC	CASSSGQGYGYTF
TRBJ1-3	TRBV5-1	.	.	TGCGCCAGCAGCTTCGGGAGCTCTGGAAACACCATATATTTT	CASSFGSSGNTIYF
TRBJ2-3	TRBV4-2	few	TRBD2	TGTGCCAGCAGCCAAGGGATCGGGGGGGTTCAAGGAGATACGCAGTATTTT	CASSQGIGGVQGDTQYF
TRBJ1-5	TRBV5-6	.	TRBD1	TGTGCCAGCAGTTCCATCTCTGGGACAGGCCCCTATCAGCCCCAGCATTTT	CASSSISGTGPYQPQHF
TRBJ2-7	TRBV11-3	.	.	TGTGCCACCCTGCGAGGGCCTACGGGGCAGTACTTC	CATLRGPTGQYF
TRBJ2-1	TRBV10-2	.	.	TGCGCCAGCAGCTATCCGGACAGTTACAATGAGCAGTTCTTC	CASSYPDSYNEQFF
TRBJ2-2	TRBV9	.	.	TGTGCCAGCAGCGTACGGCAGGGAAACACCGGGGAGCTGTTTTTT	CASSVRQGNTGELFF
TRBJ2-7	TRBV7-3	.	TRBD1	TGTGCCAGCAGCGTTGACAGGGACCGCTTGTACTTC	CASSVDRDRLYF
TRBJ1-2	TRBV19	.	.	TGTGCCAGTAGTATTGGGCAGGTGCAGAACACCTTC	CASSIGQVQNTF
TRBJ2-3	TRBV5-8	few	.	TGTGCCAGCAGCTCTGAAATAGCGGAGCTGACAGATACGCAGTATTTT	CASSSEIAELTDTQYF
TRBJ2-1	TRBV2	.	TRBD1	TGTGCCAGCGGGTTGCAGGGGGCGCGGAATGAGCAGTTCTTC	CASGLQGARNEQFF
TRBJ1-1	TRBV28	few	.	TGTGCCAGCAGTTTAGGTGGGCGCATGAACACTGAAGCTTTCTTT	CASSLGGRMNTEAFF
TRBJ2-1	TRBV29-1	once	.	TGCAGCGTTACCGGGGCGGGGCCCTACAATGAGCAGTTCTTC	CSVTGAGPYNEQFF
TRBJ2-7	TRBV19	.	.	TGTGCCAGTAGTGATCAGGGGCTCTCCTACGAGCAGTACTTC	CASSDQGLSYEQYF
TRBJ1-2	TRBV20-1	.	.	TGCAGTGCCCGGAGTTACGGCTACACCTTC	CSARSYGYTF
TRBJ2-1	TRBV2	.	.	TGTGCCAGCTTCAGGTCCCAGGGCGAAGAGCAGTTCTTC	CASFRSQGEEQFF
TRBJ2-3	TRBV7-8	.	TRBD2	TGTGCCAGCAGCTCGGTCCGGACTAGCGGGAGGGACCCAGATACGCAGTATTTT	CASSSVRTSGRDPDTQYF
TRBJ2-1	TRBV5-1	.	TRBD2	TGCGCCAGCAGCTTGGAAGCGGGAGGGCCTCCTCGGTTCTTC	CASSLEAGGPPRFF
TRBJ2-1	TRBV5-1	.	.	TGCGCCAGCAGGTCCAACTCGGGCAATGAGCAGTTCTTC	CASRSNSGNEQFF
TRBJ1-3	TRBV9	.	.	TGTGCCAGCAGCGTGGGGGACTACTCTGGAAACACCATATATTTT	CASSVGDYSGNTIYF
TRBJ2-7	TRBV5-8	.	TRBD2	TGTGCCAGCGGACCCCTTCGGTCCGGGGGGAGCTCCTACGAGCAGTACTTC	CASGPLRSGGSSYEQYF
TRBJ1-1	TRBV7-2	.	.	TGTGCCAGCAGCCCCTATGGAGGGAACGCTGAAGCTTTCTTT	CASSPYGGNAEAFF
TRBJ2-3	TRBV28	.	TRBD1	TGTGCCACCCGGACAGGGGGCACAGATACGCAGTATTTT	CATRTGGTDTQYF
TRBJ2-1	TRBV11-3	.	TRBD1	TGTGCCAGCAGCTTCCAGGACAGGGGATATGAGCAGTTCTTC	CASSFQDRGYEQFF
TRBJ2-2	TRBV4-2	.	TRBD1	TGTGCCAGCAGCCAAGAACGACAGGGGCCCACCGGGGAGCTGTTTTTT	CASSQERQGPTGELFF
TRBJ1-2	TRBV15	.	TRBD1	TGTGCCACCAGCAGAGAAAGGGGACAGGGGTCCTATGGCTACACCTTC	CATSRERGQGSYGYTF
TRBJ2-5	TRBV9	.	.	TGTGCCAGCAGCGTATTGGGCCTCCAAGAGACCCAGTACTTC	CASSVLGLQETQYF
TRBJ1-1	TRBV2	.	.	TGTGCCAGCAGTGAGGTGGAGGAAGAGTGTAACTTT	CASSEVEEECNF